These T cell receptor beta chains were read from a single sample in a study of blood T cell repertoires in COVID-19. Generated by immunoSEQ multiplex PCR, the TCRdb table keeps only in-frame clones and is missing some. The data hold roughly 250,000 clones, with 84% observed a single time. Sequenced sample: peripheral blood. These receptors came from a woman aged 40-49 years who had recovered from COVID-19. Each CDR3 is given without its conserved first and last residue. The order of the fields is V gene, J gene, CDR3 protein.

TRBV4-1,TRBJ2-3,ASSPGQRTQY
TRBV18,TRBJ2-7,ASSPPGTVSYEQY
TRBV6-5,TRBJ2-2,ASSFAIDGELF
TRBV2,TRBJ1-3,ASSAVSGNTIY
TRBV19,TRBJ2-7,ASSYGQGVYEQY
TRBV6-5,TRBJ1-4,ASVDRGREKLF
TRBV19,TRBJ2-3,ASSIQAGPATQY
TRBV6-5,TRBJ2-2,ASSRTGNTGELF
TRBV3-1/TRBV3-2,TRBJ2-7,ASSQDDKGLQY
TRBV11-3,TRBJ2-3,ASSSGTGRLTQY
TRBV19,TRBJ2-7,ASSSFAGSYEQY
TRBV19,TRBJ2-5,ASSIGQGFGETQY
TRBV28,TRBJ1-1,ASSLPTGAGNTEAF
TRBV9,TRBJ2-1,ASSPGTVEQGVYNEQF
TRBV6-5,TRBJ2-5,ASSYSQGQETQY
TRBV7-2,TRBJ2-1,ASSSRAGYNEQF
TRBV11-2,TRBJ1-1,ASSLAQGGTEAF
TRBV6-5,TRBJ2-6,ASTLGQSGANVLT
TRBV7-9,TRBJ2-2,ASSPVDRLNTGELF
TRBV5-1,TRBJ2-7,ASSEVGTGGEQY
TRBV6-5,TRBJ2-7,ASKFGPMGGEQY
TRBV3-1/TRBV3-2,TRBJ2-7,ASSQFISSYEQY
TRBV5-4,TRBJ2-2,ASSAEQGGNTGELF
TRBV5-1,TRBJ1-4,ASSLGQGAANEKLF
TRBV28,TRBJ1-4,ASSLRGRKEKLF
TRBV5-4,TRBJ1-5,ASSLDGAGNQPQH
TRBV7-3,TRBJ2-3,ASSFNGGGTDTQY
TRBV7-9,TRBJ1-4,ASSLQGAREKLF
TRBV2,TRBJ1-1,ASSEFGGTEAF
TRBV3-1/TRBV3-2,TRBJ1-2,ASSQDGVGGRAYGYT
TRBV19,TRBJ2-5,ASSIIAGGEETQY
TRBV5-1,TRBJ2-5,ASSPLTGAEETQY